This section outlines one T cell receptor (beta chain) sequence together with its context. Its antigen is not identified. The trim removed 7 bases at V and 7 bases at J, leaving 11 bases unmatched. From germline, CDR1 is SGHRS and CDR2 YFSETQ. The CDR3 is made up of 14 amino acids. The sample belongs to a study of identical twins. The study, taken as a whole, reports: Abundant cord blood beta clonotypes carried fewer insertions; memory repertoires showed none.

Using its own MiXCR run on the 5' RACE reads, TCRdb lists one record per CDR3 protein. Among roughly 1,500,000 distinct CDR3 sequences listed, around 29% were seen once. The sample consisted of cord blood. The source is a newborn girl in good health. V usage is TRBV5-1 and J usage is TRBJ2-7, with TRBD2 matching 10 bases. In nucleotides, the CDR3 is TGCGCCAGCCTAGCGGGGGACAACTACAATGAGCAGTACTTC. Its protein product is CASLAGDNYNEQYF.